This T cell receptor beta chain is from a study of neurological immune-mediated disorders. Each TCR transcript was tagged with a 10-nucleotide random UMI during 5'RACE. MiXCR was run by TCRdb on the 5' RACE reads, yielding one entry per CDR3 protein. The sample lists almost 85,000 distinct CDR3 sequences, approximately 2.8% occurring once. Study outcomes and limitations: Phylogenetic grouping assigned the repertoires of 18 of 34 multiple sclerosis patients to a single related-CDR3 cluster, representing a possible signature. Neither clinical nor MRI features were found to be associated with the multiple sclerosis repertoire cluster.

The CDR3 sequence is 15 residues long. With 6 bases clipped from V and 2 bases from J, the junction kept 7 bases outside the gene matches. The starting material, 2 million PBMCs stored at -80 C, gave rise to the unsorted libraries. This clonotype was detected many times. Its antigen is currently unknown. The sequence was obtained from a woman under 40 with multiple sclerosis. Sequencing input: PBMCs. V gene TRBV12-3 or TRBV12-4 combines with J gene TRBJ2-7, with 10 bases fitting TRBD2. The CDR3 is CASSHSGRPTYEQYF. CDR3 in DNA: TGTGCCAGCAGCCATAGCGGGAGGCCCACCTACGAGCAGTACTTC.